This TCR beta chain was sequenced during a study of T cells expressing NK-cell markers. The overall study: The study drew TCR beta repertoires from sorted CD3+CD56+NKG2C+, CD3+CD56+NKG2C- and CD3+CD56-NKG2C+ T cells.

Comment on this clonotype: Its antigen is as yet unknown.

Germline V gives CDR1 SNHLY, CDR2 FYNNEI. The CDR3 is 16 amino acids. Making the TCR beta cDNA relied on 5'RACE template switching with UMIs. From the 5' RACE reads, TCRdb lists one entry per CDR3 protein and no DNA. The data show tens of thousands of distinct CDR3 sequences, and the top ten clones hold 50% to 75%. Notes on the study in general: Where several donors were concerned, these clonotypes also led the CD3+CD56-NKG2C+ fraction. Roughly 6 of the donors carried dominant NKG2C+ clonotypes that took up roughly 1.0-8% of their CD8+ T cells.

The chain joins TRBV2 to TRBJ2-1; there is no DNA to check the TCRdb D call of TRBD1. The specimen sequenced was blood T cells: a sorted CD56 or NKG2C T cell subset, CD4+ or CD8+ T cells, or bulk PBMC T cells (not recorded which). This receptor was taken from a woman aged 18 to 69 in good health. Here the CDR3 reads CASSVSGDYSYNEQFF. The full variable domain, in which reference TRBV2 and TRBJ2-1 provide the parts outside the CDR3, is EPEVTQTPSHQVTQMGQEVILRCVPISNHLYFYWYRQILGQKVEFLVSFYNNEISEKSEIFDDQFSVERPDGSNFTLKIRSTKLEDSAMYFCASSVSGDYSYNEQFFGPGTRLTVL.